These 26 T cell receptor beta chains came from one sample sequenced in a study of cytomegalovirus exposure and HLA in healthy donors (dated by TCRdb to 2016 to 2017). The receptor library was made with the immunoSEQ multiplex PCR assay. TCRdb provides this immuneACCESS table in a form limited to in-frame rearrangements. Some clones are lacking; in checked studies, under half of them reflect an unresolved V gene, and why the rest are absent is not known. The sample table lists 220,000 or so clones, 80% to 90% of them with a count of one. The ten largest account for 1.5% to 2.5% of the sample. Sample: PBMCs. The receptor source for this set is a woman between 18 and 29 years old in good health and CMV-seropositive.

V and J are TRBV15 and TRBJ1-5; TRBD1 matches at 9 bases. In germline, CDR1 is LNHNV, CDR2 YYDKDF (reference sequence). Trimming removed 3 bases from V and 2 bases from J; junction bases left unmatched: 2. The CDR3 extends over 15 amino acids. CDR3 in DNA: TGTGCCACCAGCAGGGGACAGGGCGGCAATCAGCCCCAGCATTTT. Translated: CATSRGQGGNQPQHF.

The chain couples TRBV9 to TRBJ2-7; possibly TRBD2 for D (6 bases). The germline V gene has CDR1 SGDLS and CDR2 YYNGEE. The CDR3 has 15 residues. V lost 4 bases and J 3 bases, leaving 17 bases between the germline ends. Written as DNA, the CDR3 is TGTGCCAGCAGCTCTCACCCCACGCGGGACTACGAGCAGTACTTC. It is translated as CASSSHPTRDYEQYF.

The chain combines TRBV28 with TRBJ2-2; 9 nucleotides match TRBD1. The trim removed 9 bases at V and 5 bases at J, leaving 10 bases unmatched. The CDR3 totals 15 residues. CDR1 MDHEN and CDR2 SYDVKM come from the germline V gene. Here the CDR3 reads CASGTGNILTGELFF. The DNA of the CDR3 is TGTGCCAGTGGGACAGGGAATATTTTAACCGGGGAGCTGTTTTTT.

This clone was recorded only once. The chain uses TRBV7-9 and TRBJ2-5; D remains ambiguous. Germline V CDR1 and CDR2: SEHNR, FQNEAQ (reference sequence). This CDR3 contains 12 residues. Trimming removed 4 bases at V and 4 bases at J, with 7 bases between. CDR3: CASSSSGETQYF. CDR3 DNA: TGTGCCAGCAGCTCCTCGGGAGAGACCCAGTACTTC.

The chain uses TRBV28 and TRBJ1-2; 11 bases match TRBD1. Trimming at V came to 4 bases and at J to 8 bases, leaving 6 bases not matched to a gene. The length of the CDR3 is 14 residues. Germline V gives CDR1 MDHEN, CDR2 SYDVKM. The CDR3 here is CASSSGGQGGGYTF. The CDR3 DNA sequence: TGTGCCAGCAGTTCGGGGGGACAGGGGGGGGGCTACACCTTC.

The rearrangement links TRBV7-3 to TRBJ1-2; possibly TRBD1 for D (6 bases). Germline assignment: CDR1 SGHTA and CDR2 FQGTGA. The CDR3 extends over 16 amino acids. Trimming cost V 4 bases and J 0 bases, with 15 bases left between them. CDR3 DNA sequence: TGTGCCAGCAGCTCAGGGGAGTCTATGACTAACTATGGCTACACCTTC. Translation gives CASSSGESMTNYGYTF. The entire variable domain, with the rest obtained from reference TRBV7-3 and TRBJ1-2, is as follows: GAGVSQTPSNKVTEKGKYVELRCDPISGHTALYWYRQSLGQGPEFLIYFQGTGAADDSGLPNDRFFAVRPEGSVSTLKIQRTERGDSAVYLCASSSGESMTNYGYTFGSGTRLTVV.

The rearrangement links TRBV5-1 to TRBJ2-1; D remains unclear. The length of the CDR3 is 15 residues. The germline CDR1 and CDR2 sequences are SGHRS and YFSETQ. V gave up 0 bases and J gave up 7 bases, with 14 bases separating them. The CDR3 loop reads CASSLANPMRNEQFF. As DNA, the CDR3 is TGCGCCAGCAGCTTGGCCAACCCGATGCGAAATGAGCAGTTCTTC. The full variable domain, its missing parts supplied by reference TRBV5-1 and TRBJ2-1, is KAGVTQTPRYLIKTRGQQVTLSCSPISGHRSVSWYQQTPGQGLQFLFEYFSETQRNKGNFPGRFSGRQFSNSRSEMNVSTLELGDSALYLCASSLANPMRNEQFFGPGTRLTVL.

The J gene is TRBJ2-3, the V gene TRBV19; weak D call: TRBD2 (6 bases). The germline V gene has CDR1 LNHDA and CDR2 SQIVND (reference sequence). V lost 6 bases to trimming and J lost 11 bases, with 12 bases between them. CDR3 size: 11 residues. Written as DNA, the CDR3 is TGTGCCAGTAGCTCCCCGGGAGAGCAGTATTTT. Residues: CASSSPGEQYF. Filled out from reference TRBV19 and TRBJ2-3, the complete variable domain reads DGGITQSPKYLFRKEGQNVTLSCEQNLNHDAMYWYRQDPGQGLRLIYYSQIVNDFQKGDIAEGYSVSREKKESFPLTVTSAQKNPTAFYLCASSSPGEQYFGPGTRLTVL.

The V and J genes are TRBV7-8 and TRBJ1-3; weak D call: TRBD1 (5 bases). This CDR3 has 16 residues. Germline-derived CDR1 and CDR2 are SGHVS and FQNEAQ. V was shortened by 4 bases and J by 1 base, with 14 bases between the two germline ends. The CDR3 DNA sequence: TGTGCCAGCAGCTCCCTGCGGGGGGAATCTGGAAACACCATATATTTT. Translation: CASSSLRGESGNTIYF.

The chain carries TRBV10-3 and TRBJ1-5; 7 positions agree with TRBD1. Losses at the gene ends were 3 bases for V and 4 bases for J; bases not matched to a gene: 3. The CDR3 runs to 14 residues. Germline V gives CDR1 ENHRY, CDR2 SYGVKD. The CDR3, as DNA: TGTGCCATCAGTGACCGGGACAGAAATCAGCCCCAGCATTTT. This translates into CAISDRDRNQPQHF.

The chain has TRBV5-1 and TRBJ2-7, with TRBD2 as a possible D gene (5 bases). Germline values: CDR1 SGHRS, CDR2 YFSETQ. V was cut by 0 bases and J by 1 base, with 11 bases left in between. The CDR3 consists of 15 residues. CDR3 nucleotides: TGCGCCAGCAGCTTGGATCCAGGCGGGTCCTACGAGCAGTACTTC. Amino acids: CASSLDPGGSYEQYF. Full variable domain (outside the CDR3, taken from reference TRBV5-1 and TRBJ2-7): KAGVTQTPRYLIKTRGQQVTLSCSPISGHRSVSWYQQTPGQGLQFLFEYFSETQRNKGNFPGRFSGRQFSNSRSEMNVSTLELGDSALYLCASSLDPGGSYEQYFGPGTRLTVT.

This chain links TRBV15 with TRBJ1-3; maybe TRBD1 (6 bases). From germline, CDR1 is LNHNV and CDR2 YYDKDF (reference sequence). V was trimmed by 1 base and J by 0 bases, leaving 13 bases between them. This CDR3 is built from 17 residues. CDR3: CATSRGVGGASGNTIYF. In nucleotides, the CDR3 is TGTGCCACCAGCAGAGGGGTAGGGGGGGCCTCTGGAAACACCATATATTTT.

The chain combines TRBV30 with TRBJ2-3, with a tentative D call TRBD1 (6 bases). Between the trimmed V and J ends, which lost 2 bases and 0 bases, there was a span of 18 bases. Germline V gene lookup returns CDR1 GTSNPN and CDR2 SVGIG (reference sequence). The length of the CDR3 is 17 residues. CDR3 in amino acids: CAWSFGRTDLSTDTQYF. CDR3 coding DNA: TGTGCCTGGAGTTTTGGTCGGACAGACCTTAGCACAGATACGCAGTATTTT.

The rearrangement joins TRBV4-1 to TRBJ2-1; tentative D call: TRBD2 (6 bases). Germline loops: CDR1 MGHRA, CDR2 YSYEKL. Trimming shortened V by 1 base and J by 14 bases, and 15 bases separated the two germline ends. CDR3 size: 13 residues. The CDR3 spells CASSQGGGTREFF. In DNA, the CDR3 is TGCGCCAGCAGCCAAGGAGGAGGGACCCGGGAGTTCTTC.

The J gene is TRBJ1-1, the V gene TRBV29-1; 7 nucleotides agree with TRBD1. J gave up 7 bases and V 5 bases, and 10 bases lay outside the gene matches. The CDR3 length is 13 residues. Germline V CDR1 and CDR2: SQVTM, ANQGSEA. The DNA for the CDR3 is TGCAGCGTTAAATGGACAGGTCTAGGTGAAGCTTTCTTT. Its protein product is CSVKWTGLGEAFF. Full variable domain (missing parts from reference TRBV29-1 and TRBJ1-1): SAVISQKPSRDICQRGTSLTIQCQVDSQVTMMFWYRQQPGQSLTLIATANQGSEATYESGFVIDKFPISRPNLTFSTLTVSNMSPEDSSIYLCSVKWTGLGEAFFGQGTRLTVV.

V usage is TRBV25-1 and J usage is TRBJ1-3; D remains unclear. CDR1 MGHDK and CDR2 SYGVNS come from the germline V gene. The CDR3 extends over 13 amino acids. V shed 5 bases and J shed 8 bases, with 13 bases lying between them. The CDR3 coding sequence is TGTGCCAGCAGTTTATCACCCACAGACACCATATATTTT. It encodes CASSLSPTDTIYF.

CDR3 residues: CAISEEAPYGYTF. CDR3 in DNA: TGTGCCATCAGCGAGGAAGCTCCCTATGGCTACACCTTC. V usage is TRBV10-3 and J usage is TRBJ1-2; D call uncertain. V was trimmed by 6 bases and J by 4 bases, leaving 12 bases between them. Germline loops: CDR1 ENHRY, CDR2 SYGVKD. There are 13 residues in the CDR3.

Here the CDR3 reads CASSEWGSLSPEAFF. The CDR3 region has the DNA TGTGCCAGCAGTGAATGGGGCAGTCTGTCCCCTGAAGCTTTCTTT. The chain carries TRBV25-1 and TRBJ1-1, with D tentatively TRBD1 (5 bases). CDR1 is MGHDK, CDR2 SYGVNS, per germline. Trimming left V 1 base short and J 6 bases short, with 15 bases between. The CDR3 length is 15 residues.

This clone showed up just once. This chain links TRBV30 with TRBJ2-5; 10 nucleotides match TRBD2. Trimming took 5 bases from V and 9 from J; bases not matched to a gene: 15. The CDR3 length is 15 residues. The germline V gene has CDR1 GTSNPN and CDR2 SVGIG (reference sequence). CDR3 region: CAWGGTSATKRPQYF. The CDR3 DNA is TGTGCCTGGGGTGGGACTAGCGCGACGAAGCGCCCCCAGTACTTC.

The V gene is TRBV18, the J gene TRBJ1-1; possible D gene TRBD1, 5 bases. CDR1 KGHSH and CDR2 LQKENI come from the germline V gene. Trimming took 0 bases from V and 0 from J, leaving 8 bases between them. This CDR3 contains 15 residues. DNA of the CDR3: TGTGCCAGCTCACCACCGGGGGGTTTGAACACTGAAGCTTTCTTT. It specifies CASSPPGGLNTEAFF. Full variable domain (remainder filled in from reference TRBV18 and TRBJ1-1): NAGVMQNPRHLVRRRGQEARLRCSPMKGHSHVYWYRQLPEEGLKFMVYLQKENIIDESGMPKERFSAEFPKEGPSILRIQQVVRGDSAAYFCASSPPGGLNTEAFFGQGTRLTVV.

This clone appeared a single time. The chain is built from TRBV5-1 and TRBJ2-1, with TRBD1 matching 7 bases. In germline, CDR1 is SGHRS, CDR2 YFSETQ. This CDR3 is 14 amino acids long. V lost 2 bases to trimming and J lost 7 bases; unmatched junction nucleotides: 6. The CDR3 sequence: CASSLQGSVNEQFF. The CDR3 nucleotides are TGCGCCAGCAGCTTACAGGGGAGTGTAAATGAGCAGTTCTTC.

The CDR3 DNA sequence: TGTGCCAGCAGTCCCTCACTCCTCTACGAGCAGTACTTC. It encodes CASSPSLLYEQYF. The rearrangement joins TRBV27 to TRBJ2-7; D gene ambiguous. Germline V gene lookup returns CDR1 MNHEY and CDR2 SMNVEV (reference sequence). CDR3 length: 13 amino acids. Trimming pared 5 bases from V and 3 bases from J, leaving 11 bases between.

V is TRBV7-9 and J is TRBJ1-4, with TRBD1 matching over 9 bases. Germline V gene lookup returns CDR1 SEHNR and CDR2 FQNEAQ (reference sequence). Losses at the gene ends were 2 bases for V and 4 bases for J; bases not matched to a gene: 8. The CDR3 runs to 17 residues. CDR3 residues: CASSLYSTGGGNEKLFF. Written as DNA, the CDR3 is TGTGCCAGCAGCTTATACTCGACAGGGGGAGGTAATGAAAAACTGTTTTTT.

V gene TRBV13 combines with J gene TRBJ2-1, with 14 bases that match TRBD2. The germline CDR1 and CDR2 sequences are PRHDT and FYEKMQ (reference sequence). Unmatched junction bases numbered 5, after V lost 2 bases and J lost 2 bases. The CDR3 length is 18 residues. The CDR3 sequence: CASSLPGLAGEAYNEQFF. DNA of the CDR3: TGTGCCAGCAGCTTACCGGGACTAGCGGGAGAGGCCTACAATGAGCAGTTCTTC.

The chain combines TRBV14 with TRBJ1-2; TRBD1 aligns across 7 bases. The V and J ends lost 4 bases and 5 bases, in that order; junction bases with no gene match: 4. The CDR3 consists of 13 residues. Germline V gene data show CDR1 as SGHDN and CDR2 as FVKESK. CDR3 DNA sequence: TGTGCCAGCAGCCCGGACAGGATTTATGGCTACACCTTC. Protein product: CASSPDRIYGYTF. Drawing the rest from reference TRBV14 and TRBJ1-2, the complete variable domain is EAGVTQFPSHSVIEKGQTVTLRCDPISGHDNLYWYRRVMGKEIKFLLHFVKESKQDESGMPNNRFLAERTGGTYSTLKVQPAELEDSGVYFCASSPDRIYGYTFGSGTRLTVV.

The chain has TRBV5-4 and TRBJ2-5; D possibly corresponds to TRBD2 (5 bases). The CDR3 is made up of 14 amino acids. Germline V lookup: CDR1 SGHNT, CDR2 YYREEE (reference sequence). V lost 3 bases, J lost 5 bases, and 14 bases lay in between. This chain's CDR3 is CASSSPGSSETQYF. The CDR3 DNA follows: TGTGCCAGCAGCTCCCCGGGGTCGTCGGAGACCCAGTACTTC.